This TCR beta chain comes out of a study of T cells after yellow fever vaccination. Study context: SMART-Seq v4 Ultra Low Input prepared libraries from low-cell fractions.

V was clipped by 8 bases and J by 13 bases, with 20 bases between them. The CDR3 is 12 amino acids. Germline V gives CDR1 MGHRA, CDR2 YSYEKL. As TCR cDNA was made by 5'RACE template switching, a universal primer site and UMIs were added. One entry per CDR3 protein results from TCRdb running MiXCR on the 5' RACE reads. The repertoire holds a few hundred thousand distinct CDR3 sequences, about 5% seen once, with roughly 3% in the top ten. This TCR derives from a young man who received the YFV17D yellow fever vaccine. Material: CD4+ T cells sorted from PBMCs, obtained on the day of the yellow fever booster vaccination. This chain joins TRBV4-1 and TRBJ1-1; D uncertain. The CDR3 nucleotides are TGCGCCAGCCAAGGAGTACTACTGAAGCTTTTCTTT. Encoded protein: CASQGVLLKLFF.